The clone carrying this TCR beta chain was seen ten or more times. Its antigen is not known. This specimen comes from a study of T cells in Graves' hyperthyroidism and ophthalmopathy. Trimming took off 5 bases at V and 4 bases at J, with 15 bases between the two ends. The CDR3 is 15 residues long. The V gene's germline CDR1 is SGHAT and CDR2 FQNNGV. RNA transcripts yielded amplified TCR beta CDR3 regions. The TCR CDR3 was amplified in a first-round RT-PCR using the HTBI primer set. TCRdb processed the multiplex PCR reads anew with MiXCR; each CDR3 protein has one entry. Of nearly 600,000 distinct CDR3 sequences in the sample, 14% were seen once. Study observations and caveats: Median prediction lead before ophthalmopathy onset was 6 to 8 months with the model. Ophthalmopathy cases were set apart from stable hyperthyroidism by a 13 V-J model.

Sample: blood. V is TRBV11-2 and J is TRBJ2-1; no firm D call. The clonotype originates from a woman younger than 35 with Graves' ophthalmopathy. The CDR3 loop reads CASSPGPSGYNEQFF. CDR3 in DNA: TGTGCCAGCAGCCCCGGGCCCTCTGGTTACAATGAGCAGTTCTTC.